The 21 T cell receptor beta chains given below trace back to one sample, sequenced in a study of cytomegalovirus exposure and HLA in healthy donors. Primers: 60 Vbeta forward and 13 Jbeta reverse. The assay was immunoSEQ multiplex PCR, and TCRdb's table has in-frame clones only and misses some. The repertoire holds more than 150,000 clones, with 77% as singletons. The material sequenced was PBMCs. These receptors were collected from a man between 18 and 35 years old in good health and CMV-seronegative.

V usage is TRBV13 and J usage is TRBJ1-1, with D unresolved. Per germline, CDR1 PRHDT and CDR2 FYEKMQ (reference sequence). The CDR3 consists of 15 residues. The ends were cut back, 3 bases at V and 1 base at J, with 12 bases in the middle. This CDR3 is CASSFPPGWNTEAFF. CDR3 in DNA: TGTGCCAGCAGCTTCCCTCCGGGATGGAACACTGAAGCTTTCTTT.

The chain combines TRBV9 with TRBJ2-7, with D possibly matching TRBD1 (5 bases). The J call could be wrong; TRBJ2-1 is a better fit for the DNA end. The germline CDR1 and CDR2 sequences are SGDLS and YYNGEE. The CDR3 consists of 14 residues. The CDR3 reads CASSPSGILESQFF. The DNA of the CDR3 is TGTGCCAGCAGCCCCTCAGGGATTTTGGAGTCCCAGTTCTTC.

J is TRBJ2-2 and V is TRBV12-5; 11 nucleotides match TRBD2. The CDR3 totals 18 residues. Germline CDR1 and CDR2: LGHNT and FRNRAP. Trimming took 1 base from V and 1 from J; bases not matched to a gene: 5. DNA for the CDR3: TGTGCTAGTGGTTTGGATCCTCTAGCGGGAGGGAACACCGGGGAGCTGTTTTTT. Translation gives CASGLDPLAGGNTGELFF.

The rearrangement uses TRBV2 and TRBJ2-5, with 12 bases matching TRBD2. V shed 6 bases and J 4 bases; nucleotides not matched to a gene: 6. CDR3 length: 15 amino acids. Germline CDR1 is SNHLY and CDR2 is FYNNEI. CDR3 nucleotide sequence: TGTGCCAGCAGGATAGGACTAGCGGGAAGAGAGACCCAGTACTTC. This sequence encodes CASRIGLAGRETQYF. Complete variable domain (other parts from reference TRBV2 and TRBJ2-5): EPEVTQTPSHQVTQMGQEVILRCVPISNHLYFYWYRQILGQKVEFLVSFYNNEISEKSEIFDDQFSVERPDGSNFTLKIRSTKLEDSAMYFCASRIGLAGRETQYFGPGTRLLVL.

The chain recombines TRBV5-1 with TRBJ1-1; no clear D gene. Trimming took 0 bases from V and 1 from J, leaving 7 bases between them. Germline V gene sequence: CDR1 SGHRS, CDR2 YFSETQ. The length of the CDR3 is 14 residues. For the CDR3, the DNA is TGCGCCAGCAGCTTGGCTCCGGGGAACACTGAAGCTTTCTTT. It specifies CASSLAPGNTEAFF.

This clone occurred a few times. This rearrangement joins TRBV7-9 to TRBJ1-6, with D possibly TRBD1 on 6 matching bases. CDR3 length equals 15 residues. Germline V CDR1 and CDR2: SEHNR, FQNEAQ (reference sequence). The V gene lost 6 bases and the J gene lost 0 bases, with 9 bases spanning the gap. CDR3 bases: TGTGCCAGCAGACCGACAGGCTCCTATAATTCACCCCTCCACTTT. Residues: CASRPTGSYNSPLHF.

This clone was seen a handful of times. This chain links TRBV6-5 with TRBJ2-3, with 9 bases identical to TRBD2. Germline V gives CDR1 MNHEY, CDR2 SVGAGI. There are 15 residues in the CDR3. V was pared by 6 bases and J by 3 bases, with 7 bases of the junction left unmatched. Here the CDR3 DNA reads TGTGCCAGCAGGTCGGCGGGAGGGAGGACAGATACGCAGTATTTT. Its translation: CASRSAGGRTDTQYF.

The CDR3 nucleotides are TGCGCCAGCAGCCAACGAGGGGGGGCCTACGAGCAGTACTTC. It is translated as CASSQRGGAYEQYF. The rearrangement joins TRBV4-1 to TRBJ2-7; possibly TRBD2 for D (7 bases). The germline V gene has CDR1 MGHRA and CDR2 YSYEKL. CDR3 size: 14 residues. V was trimmed by 2 bases and J by 2 bases, leaving 10 bases between them.

The chain couples TRBV7-2 to TRBJ2-3; 8 positions match TRBD2. Germline trimming cut 2 bases from V and 2 bases from J; bases unmatched to any gene: 9. The germline V gene has CDR1 SGHTA and CDR2 FQGNSA. The CDR3 has 17 amino acids. CDR3 sequence reads: CASSLPETSEDTDTQYF. The CDR3 DNA reads as TGTGCCAGCAGCTTACCCGAGACTAGCGAAGACACAGATACGCAGTATTTT.

This sequence joins TRBV5-1 and TRBJ1-1, with a possible D match to TRBD1 (5 bases). V was shortened by 6 bases and J by 1 base, with 10 bases between the two germline ends. This CDR3 contains 13 residues. The germline V gene encodes CDR1 SGHRS and CDR2 YFSETQ. The CDR3 sequence: CASKRTGNTEAFF. CDR3 in DNA: TGCGCCAGCAAGCGCACAGGGAACACTGAAGCTTTCTTT.

The genes are TRBV7-9 and TRBJ1-1; D uncertain. The germline CDR1 and CDR2 sequences are SEHNR and FQNEAQ (reference sequence). V dropped 5 bases and J dropped 1 base, with 8 bases sitting between them. This CDR3 region has 13 residues. The CDR3 loop is CASSPTSNTEAFF. DNA of the CDR3: TGTGCCAGCAGCCCGACATCGAACACTGAAGCTTTCTTT.

The rearrangement joins TRBV7-2 to TRBJ1-3; D remains unclear. Germline values: CDR1 SGHTA, CDR2 FQGNSA. V lost 5 bases, J lost 2 bases, and 10 bases lay in between. The CDR3 covers 14 residues. The CDR3 reads CASSDRGTGNTIYF. The CDR3 coding sequence is TGTGCCAGCAGCGATAGAGGTACTGGAAACACCATATATTTT. Combining the CDR3 with reference TRBV7-2 and TRBJ1-3 gives the whole variable domain GAGVSQSPSNKVTEKGKDVELRCDPISGHTALYWYRQSLGQGLEFLIYFQGNSAPDKSGLPSDRFSAERTGGSVSTLTIQRTQQEDSAVYLCASSDRGTGNTIYFGEGSWLTVV.

This chain uses TRBV29-1 with TRBJ2-7; no reliable D call. V lost 1 base and J 0 bases, leaving 7 bases between the germline ends. This CDR3 region has 13 residues. Germline lookup yields CDR1 SQVTM and CDR2 ANQGSEA. The CDR3 sequence: CSVEVQTSYEQYF. Written as DNA, the CDR3 is TGCAGCGTTGAAGTACAGACCTCCTACGAGCAGTACTTC.

This clone has a handful of counts. The gene calls are TRBV11-1 and TRBJ2-5, with 12 bases matching TRBD1. The trim removed 5 bases at V and 7 bases at J, leaving 5 bases unmatched. CDR3 length equals 14 residues. The germline V gene has CDR1 SGHAT and CDR2 FQDESV (reference sequence). CDR3: CASSRDRGLGTQYF. CDR3 coding DNA: TGTGCCAGCAGCCGGGACAGGGGGCTCGGGACCCAGTACTTC. The full variable domain, its missing parts supplied by reference TRBV11-1 and TRBJ2-5, is EAEVAQSPRYKITEKSQAVAFWCDPISGHATLYWYRQILGQGPELLVQFQDESVVDDSQLPKDRFSAERLKGVDSTLKIQPAELGDSAMYLCASSRDRGLGTQYFGPGTRLLVL.

The gene calls are TRBV7-6 and TRBJ2-2; 7 bases fit TRBD2. The V gene's germline CDR1 is SGHVS and CDR2 FNYEAQ. This CDR3 contains 15 residues. J was trimmed by 2 bases and V by 2 bases; bases with no gene match: 2. This CDR3 is CASSLTSVNTGELFF. In DNA, the CDR3 is TGTGCCAGCAGCTTAACTAGCGTTAACACCGGGGAGCTGTTTTTT.

The chain carries TRBV27 and TRBJ1-5; TRBD1 aligns across 12 bases. J lost 6 bases, V lost 5 bases, and 11 bases had no gene match. CDR3 size: 17 residues. Germline V gene sequence: CDR1 MNHEY, CDR2 SMNVEV (reference sequence). The CDR3 DNA reads as TGTGCCAGCAGTACGCGGGGACAGGGGGCTATAGGTCAGCCCCAGCATTTT. It is translated as CASSTRGQGAIGQPQHF.

The gene calls are TRBV18 and TRBJ1-1; D not certain. The CDR3 is 13 residues long. Looked up from germline, CDR1 is KGHSH and CDR2 is LQKENI. Trimming shortened V by 3 bases and J by 4 bases, and 9 bases separated the two germline ends. CDR3 in amino acids: CASSPYVATEAFF. The CDR3 nucleotides read TGTGCCAGCTCACCCTATGTCGCCACTGAAGCTTTCTTT.

The V and J genes are TRBV7-2 and TRBJ2-7; 11 bases map to TRBD2. Germline CDR1 SGHTA, CDR2 FQGNSA. V gave up 3 bases and J gave up 6 bases; unmatched junction bases: 4. The CDR3 covers 14 residues. For the CDR3, the DNA is TGTGCCAGCAGCTTTAGCGGGGGGGCGGTCGAGCAGTACTTC. Translating it yields CASSFSGGAVEQYF.

The V call is TRBV7-2, the J call TRBJ2-7; 8 nucleotides agree with TRBD1. J lost 3 bases, V lost 4 bases, and 11 bases had no gene match. CDR1 and CDR2 from the germline V gene are SGHTA and FQGNSA. The CDR3 totals 16 residues. Here the CDR3 reads CASSSGAGGAFYEQYF. The CDR3 region has the DNA TGTGCCAGCAGCTCCGGGGCAGGGGGCGCCTTCTACGAGCAGTACTTC.

The V gene is TRBV25-1, the J gene TRBJ1-6; D remains ambiguous. The germline V gene encodes CDR1 MGHDK and CDR2 SYGVNS. CDR3 length equals 16 residues. Trimming took 4 bases from V and 1 from J, leaving 11 bases between them. This chain's CDR3 is CASSAPAISYNSPLHF. DNA of the CDR3: TGTGCCAGCAGTGCCCCCGCGATATCCTATAATTCACCCCTCCACTTT.

The chain carries TRBV7-2 and TRBJ1-2; the match to TRBD1 covers 9 bases. After removal of 5 bases from V and 2 bases from J, the junction contained 6 bases not matched to a gene. The CDR3 is 15 residues long. In germline, CDR1 is SGHTA, CDR2 FQGNSA. The CDR3 is CASSLRDRANYGYTF. Written as DNA, the CDR3 is TGTGCCAGCAGCCTCCGGGACAGGGCCAACTATGGCTACACCTTC.